One sample yielded the 18 T cell receptor beta chains listed below, sequenced in a study of blood T cell repertoires in COVID-19. The protocol was immunoSEQ multiplex PCR, while the TCRdb copy is restricted to in-frame clones and leaves out a portion. Here the sample spans under 250,000 clones, around 80% being singletons. The sample taken for sequencing was peripheral blood. The receptor set was obtained from a woman aged 40 to 50 with acute or convalescent COVID-19.

The chain is built from TRBV30 and TRBJ2-7, with TRBD2 matching 11 bases. J lost 7 bases, V lost 0 bases, and 14 bases had no gene match. The length of the CDR3 is 17 residues. Germline CDR1 and CDR2: GTSNPN and SVGIG (reference sequence). The DNA for the CDR3 is TGTGCCTGGAGTGTTGGGGTAGCGGGAGGGCCCCTAGAAGAGCAGTACTTC. Its protein product is CAWSVGVAGGPLEEQYF.

V gene TRBV30 combines with J gene TRBJ1-1, with a tentative D call TRBD1 (6 bases). The germline CDR1 and CDR2 sequences are GTSNPN and SVGIG (reference sequence). The CDR3 has 11 residues. With 8 bases removed from V and 7 bases from J, the gap between germline ends came to 14 bases. CDR3 sequence (DNA): TGTGCCGGGGAAGCGGACAGTGAAGCTTTCTTT. Protein product: CAGEADSEAFF.

The chain has TRBV7-3 and TRBJ2-1, with 8 positions matching TRBD2. The CDR3 extends over 17 amino acids. In germline, CDR1 is SGHTA, CDR2 FQGTGA. V trimming: 6 bases; J trimming: 7 bases; junction bases outside the gene matches: 17. For the CDR3, the DNA is TGTGCCAGCAGTTTATGGGTAGCGGGGAACATAGTGAATGAGCAGTTCTTC. Protein: CASSLWVAGNIVNEQFF.

The chain joins TRBV10-3 to TRBJ1-2; D is perhaps TRBD1 (5 bases). V lost 5 bases, J lost 7 bases, and 17 bases lay in between. This CDR3 has 14 amino acids. CDR1 is ENHRY and CDR2 is SYGVKD in the germline V gene. CDR3 sequence reads: CAISPGDPNLGYTF. The CDR3 DNA reads as TGTGCCATCAGTCCGGGGGACCCCAATCTTGGCTACACCTTC.

This clone was counted a few times. The V call is TRBV11-2, the J call TRBJ1-4; D gene unclear. The CDR3 totals 16 residues. Germline-derived CDR1 and CDR2 are SGHAT and FQNNGV. The V gene lost 2 bases and the J gene lost 3 bases, with 13 bases spanning the gap. This CDR3 is CASSLTPGVANEKLFF. The CDR3 DNA follows: TGTGCCAGCAGCTTAACCCCCGGGGTAGCTAATGAAAAACTGTTTTTT.

The chain couples TRBV14 to TRBJ2-1; D call uncertain. Germline-derived CDR1 and CDR2 are SGHDN and FVKESK. V gave up 0 bases and J gave up 8 bases, with 5 bases separating them. The CDR3 spans 12 residues. The CDR3 bases are TGTGCCAGCAGCCAAGATCCCGATGAGCAGTTCTTC. Encoded protein: CASSQDPDEQFF. Combining the CDR3 with reference TRBV14 and TRBJ2-1 gives the whole variable domain EAGVTQFPSHSVIEKGQTVTLRCDPISGHDNLYWYRRVMGKEIKFLLHFVKESKQDESGMPNNRFLAERTGGTYSTLKVQPAELEDSGVYFCASSQDPDEQFFGPGTRLTVL.

The CDR3 nucleotides are TGTGCCAGCAGCCGCGGGGGGAGCTCCTACAATGAGCAGTTCTTC. The encoded protein is CASSRGGSSYNEQFF. The chain joins TRBV13 to TRBJ2-1; 8 bases fit TRBD2. Unmatched junction bases numbered 3, after V lost 5 bases and J lost 0 bases. The CDR3 extends over 15 amino acids. CDR1 PRHDT and CDR2 FYEKMQ come from the germline V gene (reference sequence).

The V call is TRBV6-6, the J call TRBJ1-1; 8 bases map to TRBD1. Germline V gene sequence: CDR1 MNHNY, CDR2 SVGAGI (reference sequence). There are 16 residues in the CDR3. With 5 bases clipped from V and 3 bases from J, the junction kept 11 bases outside the gene matches. CDR3 loop: CASSRKQGARDTEAFF. Written as DNA, the CDR3 is TGTGCCAGCAGTCGAAAGCAGGGGGCGCGAGACACTGAAGCTTTCTTT.

The V call is TRBV12-3 or TRBV12-4, the J call TRBJ1-3; D call uncertain. The CDR3 has 13 amino acids. V lost 8 bases to trimming and J lost 4 bases, with 12 bases between them. CDR3 nucleotides: TGTGCCAGCTTGAAATCGGGGGGAAACACCATATATTTT. Amino acid sequence: CASLKSGGNTIYF.

The rearrangement uses TRBV2 and TRBJ1-2; D perhaps matches TRBD1 (5 bases). The CDR3 has 15 amino acids. Trimming took 2 bases from V and 0 from J, leaving 10 bases between them. Per germline, CDR1 SNHLY and CDR2 FYNNEI. CDR3 coding DNA: TGTGCCAGCAGTGAACCAGGGTACCCTAACTATGGCTACACCTTC. It is translated as CASSEPGYPNYGYTF.

V usage is TRBV27 and J usage is TRBJ2-4, with 9 bases matching TRBD1. The CDR3 contains 19 residues. CDR1 MNHEY and CDR2 SMNVEV come from the germline V gene (reference sequence). Trimming took 5 bases from V and 0 from J; bases not matched to a gene: 14. CDR3 loop: CASSSLFGTGLLAKNIQYF. The CDR3 coding sequence is TGTGCCAGCAGTAGTTTATTCGGGACAGGGTTACTAGCCAAAAACATTCAGTACTTC.

In DNA form, the CDR3 reads TGTGCCAGCAGCCGCCTTGAAGGAGGGGTTAATGAAAAACTGTTTTTT. It translates to CASSRLEGGVNEKLFF. The chain recombines TRBV3-1 (or the pseudogene TRBV3-2) with TRBJ1-4; D may be TRBD1 (5 bases). Germline V gives CDR1 LGHDT, CDR2 YNNKEL (reference sequence). Deletions cut 4 bases from V and 4 bases from J, with 16 bases between. The CDR3 contains 16 residues.

This chain connects TRBV10-2 to TRBJ2-7; D is perhaps TRBD2 (5 bases). The CDR3 consists of 16 residues. V was pared by 2 bases and J by 2 bases, with 16 bases between. CDR1 is WSHSY, CDR2 SAAADI, per germline. The CDR3 nucleotides read TGCGCCAGCAGTGAGAATGTGAGAGGGCCTACCTACGAGCAGTACTTC. Translation gives CASSENVRGPTYEQYF.

This clone was counted only a few times. The chain joins TRBV6-2 or TRBV6-3 to TRBJ2-3; 13 bases are shared with TRBD2. In germline, CDR1 is MNHEY, CDR2 SVGEGT. CDR3 length: 19 residues. The V and J ends lost 5 bases and 1 base, in that order; junction bases with no gene match: 12. CDR3 loop: CASSIRTSGSLMGTDTQYF. The CDR3 DNA is TGTGCCAGCAGTATTCGGACTAGCGGGAGTTTAATGGGCACAGATACGCAGTATTTT.

The chain couples TRBV4-2 to TRBJ1-4; TRBD1 matches 7 bases. The CDR3 covers 16 residues. V shed 2 bases, J shed 5 bases, and the junction held 8 bases outside the gene matches. Germline V gives CDR1 LGHNA, CDR2 YNFKEQ. The CDR3 reads CASSQLPKGQNEKLFF. CDR3 in DNA: TGTGCCAGCAGCCAACTTCCTAAGGGACAGAATGAAAAACTGTTTTTT.

This chain uses TRBV24-1 with TRBJ2-5; 12 positions match TRBD1. Germline V gene lookup returns CDR1 KGHDR and CDR2 SFDVKD. The CDR3 extends over 17 amino acids. The ends lost 5 bases at V and 1 base at J; junction bases unmatched: 7. The CDR3 is CATSGMGQGAAQETQYF. CDR3 sequence (DNA): TGTGCCACCAGTGGAATGGGACAGGGGGCGGCCCAAGAGACCCAGTACTTC.

The CDR3 region has the DNA TGTGCCAGCAGCCGACCGGGAGAAGAAAATGAAAAACTGTTTTTT. Its protein is CASSRPGEENEKLFF. The chain links TRBV3-1 (or the pseudogene TRBV3-2) to TRBJ1-4; D is uncertain. Germline loops: CDR1 LGHDT, CDR2 YNNKEL (reference sequence). V shed 4 bases and J shed 5 bases, with 14 bases lying between them. The CDR3 consists of 15 residues.

The chain has TRBV5-6 and TRBJ2-7, with 12 bases lining up with TRBD1. The V gene end was trimmed by 2 bases and the J gene end by 6 bases; junction bases not matched to a gene: 9. The germline V gene has CDR1 SGHDT and CDR2 YYEEEE. This CDR3 is 16 amino acids long. This chain's CDR3 is CASSFDGTGGVGEQYF. As DNA, the CDR3 is TGTGCCAGCAGCTTTGACGGGACAGGGGGCGTCGGCGAGCAGTACTTC.